These 5 T cell receptor beta chains were sequenced from one sample in a study of cytomegalovirus exposure and HLA in healthy donors. PCR involved 60 Vbeta and 13 Jbeta primers. Here immunoSEQ multiplex PCR was the method, and the copy in TCRdb shows in-frame clones only, minus some. The table has around 130,000 clones, 70% to 80% seen once; the top ten hold 0.94%. The specimen sequenced was PBMCs. These receptors all stem from a woman aged 60-75 years in good health and CMV-seronegative.

This clone was found once. The rearrangement links TRBV4-1 to TRBJ2-7, with 10 positions matching TRBD1. CDR3 size: 15 residues. Per germline, CDR1 MGHRA and CDR2 YSYEKL. The trim removed 8 bases at V and 2 bases at J, leaving 9 bases unmatched. The CDR3 protein is CASAQLGQGAYEQYF. The CDR3 DNA sequence: TGCGCCAGCGCTCAATTAGGACAGGGGGCCTACGAGCAGTACTTC.

The rearrangement links TRBV10-3 to TRBJ1-2; D call uncertain. Germline CDR1 is ENHRY and CDR2 is SYGVKD. This CDR3 spans 13 amino acids. Trimming took 6 bases from V and 4 from J, leaving 12 bases between them. CDR3 residues: CAISPSGFYGYTF. The CDR3, as DNA: TGTGCCATCAGCCCCTCGGGATTCTATGGCTACACCTTC.

The CDR3 nucleotides read TGTGCCAGCAGGGTAACAGGGGCGGGTGAGACCCAGTACTTC. Its protein product is CASRVTGAGETQYF. This chain joins TRBV27 and TRBJ2-5, with TRBD1 matching over 7 bases. J gave up 5 bases and V 6 bases, and 9 bases lay outside the gene matches. CDR3 length: 14 residues. Germline V gene sequence: CDR1 MNHEY, CDR2 SMNVEV (reference sequence).

The rearrangement uses TRBV2 and TRBJ2-5, with D tentatively TRBD1 (6 bases). This CDR3 spans 15 amino acids. V lost 4 bases to trimming and J lost 1 base, with 13 bases between them. Germline values: CDR1 SNHLY, CDR2 FYNNEI. CDR3 region: CASSVGQPGQETQYF. CDR3 nucleotides: TGTGCCAGCAGTGTCGGACAGCCAGGCCAAGAGACCCAGTACTTC.

The chain uses TRBV29-1 and TRBJ1-4; D may be TRBD1 (5 bases). The germline gives CDR1 SQVTM, CDR2 ANQGSEA. The V end lost 7 bases, the J end lost 4 bases, and 10 bases lay between the germline ends. The CDR3 runs to 12 residues. Here the CDR3 DNA reads TGCAGCGCCAGGGTACTTAATGAAAAACTGTTTTTT. This codes for CSARVLNEKLFF.